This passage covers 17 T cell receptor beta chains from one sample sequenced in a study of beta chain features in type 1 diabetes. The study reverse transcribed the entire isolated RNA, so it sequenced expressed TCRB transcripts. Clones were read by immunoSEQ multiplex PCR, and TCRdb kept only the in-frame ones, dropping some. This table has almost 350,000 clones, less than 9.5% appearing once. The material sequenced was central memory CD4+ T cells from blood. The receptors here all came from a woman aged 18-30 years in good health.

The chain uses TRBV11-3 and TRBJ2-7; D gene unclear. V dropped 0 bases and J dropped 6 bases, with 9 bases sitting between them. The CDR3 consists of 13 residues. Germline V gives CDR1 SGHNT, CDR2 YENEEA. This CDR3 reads CASSLDTQTEQYF. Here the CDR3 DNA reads TGTGCCAGCAGCTTAGATACGCAGACCGAGCAGTACTTC.

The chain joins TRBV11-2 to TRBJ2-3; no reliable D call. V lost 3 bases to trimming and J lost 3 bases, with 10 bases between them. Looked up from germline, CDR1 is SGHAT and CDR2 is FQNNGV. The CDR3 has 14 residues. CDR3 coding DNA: TGTGCCAGCAGCTTCGGCGTTGTAACAGATACGCAGTATTTT. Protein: CASSFGVVTDTQYF.

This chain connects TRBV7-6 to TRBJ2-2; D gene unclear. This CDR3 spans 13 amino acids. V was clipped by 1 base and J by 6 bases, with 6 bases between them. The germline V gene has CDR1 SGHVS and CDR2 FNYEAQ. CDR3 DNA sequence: TGTGCCAGCAGCTTAGAGAGCGCCGGGGAGCTGTTTTTT. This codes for CASSLESAGELFF.

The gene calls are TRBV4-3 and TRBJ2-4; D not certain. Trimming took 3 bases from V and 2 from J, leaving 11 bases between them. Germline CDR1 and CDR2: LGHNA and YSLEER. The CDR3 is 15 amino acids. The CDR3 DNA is TGCGCCAGCAGCCAGGGGTCCCTTTCCAAAAACATTCAGTACTTC. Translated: CASSQGSLSKNIQYF.

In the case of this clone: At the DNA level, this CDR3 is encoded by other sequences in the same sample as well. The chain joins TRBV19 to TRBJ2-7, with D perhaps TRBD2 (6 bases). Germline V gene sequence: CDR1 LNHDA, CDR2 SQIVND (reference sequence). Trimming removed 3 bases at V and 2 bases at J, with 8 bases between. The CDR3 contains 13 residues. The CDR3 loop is CASSIRGTYEQYF. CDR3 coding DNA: TGTGCCAGTAGTATCCGGGGGACCTACGAGCAGTACTTC. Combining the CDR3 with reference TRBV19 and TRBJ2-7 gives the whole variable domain DGGITQSPKYLFRKEGQNVTLSCEQNLNHDAMYWYRQDPGQGLRLIYYSQIVNDFQKGDIAEGYSVSREKKESFPLTVTSAQKNPTAFYLCASSIRGTYEQYFGPGTRLTVT.

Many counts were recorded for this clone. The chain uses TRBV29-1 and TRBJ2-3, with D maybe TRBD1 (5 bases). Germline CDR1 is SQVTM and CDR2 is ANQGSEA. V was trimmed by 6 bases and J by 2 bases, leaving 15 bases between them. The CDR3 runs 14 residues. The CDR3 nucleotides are TGCAGCGTCGCAGGGTATCGGAACACAGATACGCAGTATTTT. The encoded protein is CSVAGYRNTDTQYF.

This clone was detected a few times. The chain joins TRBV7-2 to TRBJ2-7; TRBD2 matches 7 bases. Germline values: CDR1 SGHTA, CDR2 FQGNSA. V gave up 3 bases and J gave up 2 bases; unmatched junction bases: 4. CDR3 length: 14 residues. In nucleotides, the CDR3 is TGTGCCAGCAGCTTCCGACTAGCTCCCTACGAGCAGTACTTC. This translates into CASSFRLAPYEQYF.

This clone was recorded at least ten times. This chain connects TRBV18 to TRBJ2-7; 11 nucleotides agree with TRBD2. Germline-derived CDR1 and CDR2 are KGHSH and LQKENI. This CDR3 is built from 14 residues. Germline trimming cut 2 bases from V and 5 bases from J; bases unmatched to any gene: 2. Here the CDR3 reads CASSPTSGSHEQYF. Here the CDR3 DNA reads TGTGCCAGCTCACCAACTAGCGGGAGCCACGAGCAGTACTTC.

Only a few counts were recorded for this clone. In DNA, the CDR3 is TGTGCCAGTAGTATAGGGGGCAGAGGCCACGAGCAGTACTTC. As protein: CASSIGGRGHEQYF. The chain carries TRBV19 and TRBJ2-7; weak D call: TRBD1 (5 bases). V was clipped by 1 base and J by 5 bases, with 12 bases between them. This CDR3 is 14 amino acids long. The V gene's germline CDR1 is LNHDA and CDR2 SQIVND (reference sequence). The whole variable domain, remainder taken from reference TRBV19 and TRBJ2-7, is DGGITQSPKYLFRKEGQNVTLSCEQNLNHDAMYWYRQDPGQGLRLIYYSQIVNDFQKGDIAEGYSVSREKKESFPLTVTSAQKNPTAFYLCASSIGGRGHEQYFGPGTRLTVT.

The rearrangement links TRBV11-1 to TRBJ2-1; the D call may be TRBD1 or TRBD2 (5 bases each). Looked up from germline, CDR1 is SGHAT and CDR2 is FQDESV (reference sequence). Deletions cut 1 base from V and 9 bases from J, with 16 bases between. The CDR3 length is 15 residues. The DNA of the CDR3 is TGTGCCAGCAGCTTAGAAGAGGGGCCAGGCGTTGAGCAGTTCTTC. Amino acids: CASSLEEGPGVEQFF.

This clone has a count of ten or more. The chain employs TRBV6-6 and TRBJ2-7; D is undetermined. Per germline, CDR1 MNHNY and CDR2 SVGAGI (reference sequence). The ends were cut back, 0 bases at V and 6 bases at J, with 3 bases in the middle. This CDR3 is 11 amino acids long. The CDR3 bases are TGTGCCAGCAGTTACTCGAGCGAGCAGTACTTC. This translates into CASSYSSEQYF.

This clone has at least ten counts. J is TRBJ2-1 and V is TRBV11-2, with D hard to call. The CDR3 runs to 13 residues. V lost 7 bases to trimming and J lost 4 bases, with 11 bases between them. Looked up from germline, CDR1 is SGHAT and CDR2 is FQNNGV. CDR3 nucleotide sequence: TGTGCCAGCAACTCTGGATTTTACAATGAGCAGTTCTTC. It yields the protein CASNSGFYNEQFF.

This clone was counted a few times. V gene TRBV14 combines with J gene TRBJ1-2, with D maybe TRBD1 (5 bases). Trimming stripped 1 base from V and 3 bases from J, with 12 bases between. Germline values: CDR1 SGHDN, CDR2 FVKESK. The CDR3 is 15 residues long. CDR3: CASSQVGVVHYGYTF. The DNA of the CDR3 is TGTGCCAGCAGCCAAGTGGGGGTGGTCCACTATGGCTACACCTTC.

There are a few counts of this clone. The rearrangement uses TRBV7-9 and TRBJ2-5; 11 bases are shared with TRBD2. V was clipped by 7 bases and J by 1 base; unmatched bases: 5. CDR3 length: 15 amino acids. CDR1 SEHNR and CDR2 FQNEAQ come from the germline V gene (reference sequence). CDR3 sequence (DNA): TGTGCCAGCAACCCGGGACTAGCGGTCCAAGAGACCCAGTACTTC. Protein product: CASNPGLAVQETQYF.

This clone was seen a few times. CDR3 loop: CASSPDPGEQFF. CDR3 nucleotides: TGTGCCAGCTCACCTGATCCGGGGGAGCAGTTCTTC. The gene calls are TRBV18 and TRBJ2-1; tentative D call: TRBD2 (5 bases). Germline values: CDR1 KGHSH, CDR2 LQKENI. V lost 3 bases and J 10 bases, leaving 10 bases between the germline ends. This CDR3 is 12 amino acids long.

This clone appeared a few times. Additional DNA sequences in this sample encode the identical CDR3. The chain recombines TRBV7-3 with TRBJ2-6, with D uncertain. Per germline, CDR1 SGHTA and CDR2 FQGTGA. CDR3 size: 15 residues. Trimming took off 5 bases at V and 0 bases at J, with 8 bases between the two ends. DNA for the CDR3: TGTGCCAGCAGCCCTGGAAGCTCTGGGGCCAACGTCCTGACTTTC. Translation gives CASSPGSSGANVLTF.

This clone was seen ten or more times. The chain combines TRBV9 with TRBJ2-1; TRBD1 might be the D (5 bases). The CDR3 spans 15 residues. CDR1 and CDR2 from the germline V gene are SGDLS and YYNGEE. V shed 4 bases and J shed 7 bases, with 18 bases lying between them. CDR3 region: CASSPQGAVGNEQFF. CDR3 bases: TGTGCCAGCAGCCCCCAGGGCGCCGTCGGGAATGAGCAGTTCTTC.